This T cell receptor beta chain was sequenced during a study of pediatric ulcerative colitis. Study background: Several patients showed pancolitis and two showed left-sided colitis. Study results and caveats: All ulcerative colitis patients, but no controls, carried two rectal clonotypes.

Comments on this clone: The antigen is unknown.

The rectum was sampled with one to two pinch biopsies at colonoscopy. The length of the CDR3 is 14 residues. V was shortened by 5 bases and J by 3 bases, with 14 bases between the two germline ends. Germline assignment: CDR1 SGHNT and CDR2 YENEEA. Assay: immunoSEQ multiplex PCR; the TCRdb copy retains only in-frame clones and omits some. The sample comprises more than 15,000 clones, just under 75% of which are singletons, and more than 3% rests with the top ten. This chain connects TRBV11-3 to TRBJ2-7; D perhaps matches TRBD2 (6 bases). The origin of this receptor is a girl aged 5-17 years with moderate ulcerative colitis. The sequenced sample was gut tissue. CDR3 DNA sequence: TGTGCCAGCAGCCTCGGAGGGAAAGGCTACGAGCAGTACTTC. Its protein product is CASSLGGKGYEQYF.